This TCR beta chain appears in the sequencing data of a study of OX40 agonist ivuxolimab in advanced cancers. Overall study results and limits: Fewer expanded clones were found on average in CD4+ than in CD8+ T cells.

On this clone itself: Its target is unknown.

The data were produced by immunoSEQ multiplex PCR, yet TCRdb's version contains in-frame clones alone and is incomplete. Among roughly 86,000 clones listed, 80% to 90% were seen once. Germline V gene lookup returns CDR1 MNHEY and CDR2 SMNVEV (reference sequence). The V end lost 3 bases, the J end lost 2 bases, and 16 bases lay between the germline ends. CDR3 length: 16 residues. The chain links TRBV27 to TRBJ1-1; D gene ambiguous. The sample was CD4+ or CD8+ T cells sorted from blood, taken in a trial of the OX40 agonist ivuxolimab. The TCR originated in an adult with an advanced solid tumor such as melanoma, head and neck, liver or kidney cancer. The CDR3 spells CASSLATSGSNTEAFF. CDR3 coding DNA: TGTGCCAGCAGTTTGGCAACATCGGGAAGCAACACTGAAGCTTTCTTT.